The 18 T cell receptor beta chains below were found in one sample sequenced in a study of molecular identifiers for immune sequencing clone quantification. TCRdb redid the calling of the PCR reads with MiXCR, one entry per CDR3 protein. This table has more than 95,000 distinct CDR3 sequences, roughly a quarter appearing once. The sequenced sample consisted of naive CD8+ T cells from blood, with Jurkat cell RNA spiked in. Noted subset: FACS-sorted CD8+CD4-CCR7+CD45RA+ naive T cells. The receptors originated from a human donor in good health. Some libraries in this study had Jurkat cell RNA spiked in.

Concerning this clonotype itself: With a much larger clone just one base away, this may be a read error. The V and J genes are TRBV3-1 and TRBJ2-7; 7 bases map to TRBD1. This CDR3 spans 17 amino acids. Germline values: CDR1 LGHDT, CDR2 YNNKEL (reference sequence). The CDR3 is CVSSQDGGGQARYEQYF. CDR3 coding DNA: TGTGTCAGCAGCCAAGATGGTGGTGGACAGGCGCGCTACGAGCAGTACTTC.

This clonotype was recorded at least ten times. This chain uses TRBV30 with TRBJ1-3; unclear D gene. CDR3 length: 14 residues. Germline CDR1 and CDR2: GTSNPN and SVGIG (reference sequence). Trimming removed 5 bases at V and 1 base at J, with 12 bases between. The CDR3 here is CAWGPIVSGNTIYF. The CDR3 DNA reads as TGTGCCTGGGGACCGATAGTTTCTGGAAACACCATATATTTT.

On this clonotype: This may be a read error: a much more frequent sequence differs by one nucleotide. The V call is TRBV20-1, the J call TRBJ2-2, with TRBD2 matching 11 bases. This CDR3 spans 15 amino acids. Germline lookup yields CDR1 DFQATT and CDR2 SNEGSKA (reference sequence). Trimming removed 0 bases from V and 6 bases from J; junction bases left unmatched: 3. Written as DNA, the CDR3 is TGCAGTGCTAGAGAGGTAGCGGGAGGGGCCGGGGAGCTGTTTTTT. Its protein product is CSAREVAGGAGELFF.

This clonotype was counted at least ten times. The chain joins TRBV5-4 to TRBJ2-3, with TRBD2 matching 10 bases. The J segment lost 5 bases and the V segment lost 3 bases, leaving 18 bases of the junction unmatched. In germline, CDR1 is SGHNT, CDR2 YYREEE (reference sequence). The CDR3 has 19 residues. The CDR3 reads CASSWELASGGQGLDTQYF. In DNA form, the CDR3 reads TGTGCCAGCAGCTGGGAGTTGGCTAGCGGGGGTCAGGGACTAGATACGCAGTATTTT.

This clonotype was counted ten times or more. V usage is TRBV7-3 and J usage is TRBJ2-7, with 8 bases lining up with TRBD2. The CDR3 extends over 15 amino acids. Germline V gives CDR1 SGHTA, CDR2 FQGTGA. V was clipped by 2 bases and J by 2 bases; unmatched bases: 5. The CDR3 coding sequence is TGTGCCAGCAGCTTATCACCGGGAGGGCCCTACGAGCAGTACTTC. This sequence encodes CASSLSPGGPYEQYF.

In its sample, this clonotype was seen a few times. A much larger clone differs from this one at a single base, so this may be a read error. V usage is TRBV6-2 or TRBV6-3 and J usage is TRBJ2-1, with a weak D call TRBD1 (6 bases). V was clipped by 6 bases and J by 8 bases, with 14 bases between them. This CDR3 comprises 13 residues. Germline CDR1 and CDR2: MNHEY and SVGEGT. This CDR3 reads CASRPPGVDEQFF. As DNA, the CDR3 is TGTGCCAGCAGACCCCCAGGGGTCGATGAGCAGTTCTTC.

Points on this clonotype: Germline is not matched at one junction end, which may reflect a read error. This chain uses TRBV20-1 with TRBJ2-7, with unresolved D. Germline V CDR1 and CDR2: DFQATT, SNEGSKA (reference sequence). The CDR3 runs to 13 residues. The CDR3 bases are TGCAGTGCTAGAGATTTGCGCACCTACGGGCAGTACTTC. Protein sequence: CSARDLRTYGQYF.

About this clonotype itself: This sequence may be a read error, since a much larger clone differs from it by one base. The CDR3 sequence is CSARDTGAEAFF. DNA of the CDR3: TGCAGTGCTAGAGATACCGGGGCTGAAGCTTTCTTT. This chain links TRBV20-1 with TRBJ1-1; the D is unclear. Looked up from germline, CDR1 is DFQATT and CDR2 is SNEGSKA (reference sequence). V was trimmed by 0 bases and J by 6 bases, leaving 8 bases between them. CDR3 length: 12 amino acids.

This clonotype was counted at least ten times. V is TRBV30 and J is TRBJ1-5; D unclear. This CDR3 region has 14 residues. Trimming removed 3 bases from V and 5 bases from J, with 14 bases in between. The germline V gene has CDR1 GTSNPN and CDR2 SVGIG (reference sequence). CDR3 bases: TGTGCCTGGAGCCTGGAGCGTTACTATCAGCCCCAGCATTTT. As protein: CAWSLERYYQPQHF. Combining the CDR3 with reference TRBV30 and TRBJ1-5 gives the whole variable domain SQTIHQWPATLVQPVGSPLSLECTVEGTSNPNLYWYRQAAGRGLQLLFYSVGIGQISSEVPQNLSASRPQDRQFILSSKKLLLSDSGFYLCAWSLERYYQPQHFGDGTRLSIL.

The rearrangement joins TRBV4-1 to TRBJ2-7; perhaps TRBD1 as D (6 bases). Germline lookup yields CDR1 MGHRA and CDR2 YSYEKL. The CDR3 is made up of 16 amino acids. V was cut by 1 base and J by 2 bases, with 15 bases left in between. The CDR3 protein is CASSQVLSGDTYEQYF. CDR3 nucleotide sequence: TGCGCCAGCAGCCAAGTGCTGTCCGGGGACACCTACGAGCAGTACTTC.

This clonotype was seen ten or more times. The chain couples TRBV7-2 to TRBJ1-5; 7 positions agree with TRBD1. This CDR3 spans 16 amino acids. Germline CDR1 is SGHTA and CDR2 is FQGNSA. The junction had 7 bases not matched to a gene; V was cut back by 5 bases and J by 0 bases. CDR3 region: CASSLTGYYSNQPQHF. The CDR3 bases are TGTGCCAGCAGCCTGACAGGGTATTATAGCAATCAGCCCCAGCATTTT.

This clonotype has at least ten counts. Here the CDR3 reads CSVVADSYEQYF. In DNA, the CDR3 is TGCAGCGTTGTCGCAGATTCCTACGAGCAGTACTTC. The chain couples TRBV29-1 to TRBJ2-7; no clear D. CDR3 length equals 12 residues. V dropped 4 bases and J dropped 1 base, with 8 bases sitting between them. CDR1 and CDR2 from the germline V gene are SQVTM and ANQGSEA.

This clonotype was recorded at least ten times. V and J are TRBV6-2 or TRBV6-3 and TRBJ2-7; the match to TRBD1 covers 8 bases. V dropped 8 bases and J dropped 2; count of bases not matched to a gene: 8. This CDR3 has 14 residues. Germline assignment: CDR1 MNHEY and CDR2 SVGEGT. The CDR3 DNA sequence: TGTGCCAGCGGGCTTAGGACAGGGCCCTACGAGCAGTACTTC. Translating gives CASGLRTGPYEQYF.

The V and J genes are TRBV7-8 and TRBJ2-1; 10 bases line up with TRBD2. CDR1 is SGHVS and CDR2 is FQNEAQ in the germline V gene. V lost 4 bases and J lost 4; bases outside the gene matches: 7. The CDR3 runs to 16 residues. The CDR3, as DNA: TGTGCCAGCAGCTCAGGAGCGGGGGGGCGATACAATGAGCAGTTCTTC. Translation: CASSSGAGGRYNEQFF.

This clonotype has a count of ten or more. The chain employs TRBV7-9 and TRBJ1-5, with D perhaps TRBD1 (5 bases). The CDR3 is made up of 16 amino acids. The V gene lost 2 bases and the J gene lost 5 bases, with 16 bases spanning the gap. CDR1 is SEHNR, CDR2 FQNEAQ, per germline (reference sequence). The CDR3 here is CASSLFRGGVDQPQHF. CDR3 coding DNA: TGTGCCAGCAGCTTATTCCGCGGAGGGGTGGATCAGCCCCAGCATTTT. Complete variable domain (other parts from reference TRBV7-9 and TRBJ1-5): DTGVSQNPRHKITKRGQNVTFRCDPISEHNRLYWYRQTLGQGPEFLTYFQNEAQLEKSRLLSDRFSAERPKGSFSTLEIQRTEQGDSAMYLCASSLFRGGVDQPQHFGDGTRLSIL.

Ten or more counts support this clonotype. The chain couples TRBV6-2 or TRBV6-3 to TRBJ2-4; tentatively, D is TRBD2 (5 bases). This CDR3 has 15 amino acids. The V gene's germline CDR1 is MNHEY and CDR2 SVGEGT. Trimming stripped 3 bases from V and 4 bases from J, with 13 bases between. CDR3 sequence reads: CASSYFVGAKNIQYF. The DNA of the CDR3 is TGTGCCAGCAGTTATTTCGTGGGAGCGAAAAACATTCAGTACTTC.

This clonotype was counted at least ten times. The chain joins TRBV5-6 to TRBJ2-7; 7 bases map to TRBD1. The CDR3 length is 13 residues. Germline-derived CDR1 and CDR2 are SGHDT and YYEEEE. Germline trimming cut 4 bases from V and 5 bases from J; bases unmatched to any gene: 6. CDR3 nucleotides: TGTGCCAGCAGCCACCGCCAGGGGGACGAGCAGTACTTC. This gives the protein CASSHRQGDEQYF. Full variable domain (missing parts from reference TRBV5-6 and TRBJ2-7): DAGVTQSPTHLIKTRGQQVTLRCSPKSGHDTVSWYQQALGQGPQFIFQYYEEEERQRGNFPDRFSGHQFPNYSSELNVNALLLGDSALYLCASSHRQGDEQYFGPGTRLTVT.

At least ten counts were recorded for this clonotype. The V and J genes are TRBV4-1 and TRBJ1-2, with D possibly TRBD1 on 6 matching bases. The CDR3 spans 15 residues. Trimming removed 0 bases at V and 4 bases at J, with 12 bases between. Per the germline V gene, CDR1 is MGHRA and CDR2 is YSYEKL. The CDR3 is CASSQETGAIYGYTF. DNA of the CDR3: TGCGCCAGCAGCCAAGAGACGGGGGCGATCTATGGCTACACCTTC.